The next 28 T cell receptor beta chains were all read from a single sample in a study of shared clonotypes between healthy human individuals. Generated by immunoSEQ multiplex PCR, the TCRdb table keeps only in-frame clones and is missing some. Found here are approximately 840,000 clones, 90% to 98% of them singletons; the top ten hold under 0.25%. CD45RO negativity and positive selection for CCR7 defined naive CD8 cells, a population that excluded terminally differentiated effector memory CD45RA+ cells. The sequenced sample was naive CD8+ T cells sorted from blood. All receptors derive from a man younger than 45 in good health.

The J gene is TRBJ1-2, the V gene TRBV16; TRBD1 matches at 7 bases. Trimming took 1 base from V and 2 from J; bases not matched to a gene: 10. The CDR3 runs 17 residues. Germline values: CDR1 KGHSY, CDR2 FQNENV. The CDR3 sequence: CASSQFGAQGSNYGYTF. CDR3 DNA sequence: TGTGCCAGCAGCCAATTCGGTGCACAGGGGTCGAACTATGGCTACACCTTC.

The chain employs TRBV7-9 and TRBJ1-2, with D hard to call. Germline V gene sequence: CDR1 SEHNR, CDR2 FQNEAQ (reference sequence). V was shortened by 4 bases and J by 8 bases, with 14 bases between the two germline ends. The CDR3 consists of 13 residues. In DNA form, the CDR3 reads TGTGCCAGCAGCTGGCGGGTGGAGGACGGCTACACCTTC. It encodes CASSWRVEDGYTF.

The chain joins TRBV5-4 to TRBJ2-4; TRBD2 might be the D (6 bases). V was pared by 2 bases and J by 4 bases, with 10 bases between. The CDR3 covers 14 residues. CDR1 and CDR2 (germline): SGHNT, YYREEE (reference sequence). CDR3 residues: CASSFQGGKNIQYF. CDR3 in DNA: TGTGCCAGCAGCTTTCAGGGAGGTAAAAACATTCAGTACTTC.

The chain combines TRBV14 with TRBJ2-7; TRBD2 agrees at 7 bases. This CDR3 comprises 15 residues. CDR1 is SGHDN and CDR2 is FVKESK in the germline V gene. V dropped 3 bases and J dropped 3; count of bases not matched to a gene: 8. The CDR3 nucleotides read TGTGCCAGCAGCCAGACTAGCTTTCGTGTCTACGAGCAGTACTTC. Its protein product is CASSQTSFRVYEQYF. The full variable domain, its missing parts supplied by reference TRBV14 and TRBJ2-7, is EAGVTQFPSHSVIEKGQTVTLRCDPISGHDNLYWYRRVMGKEIKFLLHFVKESKQDESGMPNNRFLAERTGGTYSTLKVQPAELEDSGVYFCASSQTSFRVYEQYFGPGTRLTVT.

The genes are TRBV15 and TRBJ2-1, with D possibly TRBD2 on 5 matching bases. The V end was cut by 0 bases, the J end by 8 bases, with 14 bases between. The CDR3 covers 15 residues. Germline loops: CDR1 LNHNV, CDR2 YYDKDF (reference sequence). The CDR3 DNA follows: TGTGCCACCAGCAGAGATTCCGTTGCGCGGGATGAGCAGTTCTTC. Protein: CATSRDSVARDEQFF.

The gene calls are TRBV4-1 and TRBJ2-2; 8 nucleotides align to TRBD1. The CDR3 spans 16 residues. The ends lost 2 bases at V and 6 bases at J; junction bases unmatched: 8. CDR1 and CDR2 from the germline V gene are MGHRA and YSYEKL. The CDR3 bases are TGCGCCAGCAGCCAACCGGGACAGGCTACGCCCGGGGAGCTGTTTTTT. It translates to CASSQPGQATPGELFF.

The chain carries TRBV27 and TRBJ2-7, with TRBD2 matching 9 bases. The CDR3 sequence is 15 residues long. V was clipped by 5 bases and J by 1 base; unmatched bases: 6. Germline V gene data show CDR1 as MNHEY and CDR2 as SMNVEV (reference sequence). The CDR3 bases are TGTGCCAGCAGTCCGGTTGCGGGAGGGTCCTACGAGCAGTACTTC. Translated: CASSPVAGGSYEQYF.

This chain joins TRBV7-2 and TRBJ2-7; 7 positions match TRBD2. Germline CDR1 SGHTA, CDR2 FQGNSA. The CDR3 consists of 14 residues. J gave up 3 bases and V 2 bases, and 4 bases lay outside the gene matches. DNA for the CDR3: TGTGCCAGCAGCTTACCCCCTAGCGGCTACGAGCAGTACTTC. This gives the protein CASSLPPSGYEQYF.

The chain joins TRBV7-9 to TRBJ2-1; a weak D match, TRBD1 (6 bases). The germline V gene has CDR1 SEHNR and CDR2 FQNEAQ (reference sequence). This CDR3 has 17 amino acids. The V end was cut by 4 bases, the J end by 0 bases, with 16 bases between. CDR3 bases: TGTGCCAGCAGCTACCCGGGTGGGGGACACTCCTACAATGAGCAGTTCTTC. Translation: CASSYPGGGHSYNEQFF.

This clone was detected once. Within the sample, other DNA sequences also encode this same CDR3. The CDR3 here is CASSPDIYEQYF. In nucleotides, the CDR3 is TGTGCCAGCAGCCCGGACATCTACGAGCAGTACTTC. This chain links TRBV7-9 with TRBJ2-7; tentatively, D is TRBD1 (5 bases). From germline, CDR1 is SEHNR and CDR2 FQNEAQ (reference sequence). Trimming removed 5 bases at V and 3 bases at J, with 8 bases between. This CDR3 contains 12 residues.

The CDR3 protein is CSVDVGRGEQYF. The CDR3 DNA reads as TGCAGCGTTGACGTGGGCAGGGGCGAGCAGTACTTC. The rearrangement joins TRBV29-1 to TRBJ2-7; the D gene is possibly TRBD1 (6 bases). Germline V gene lookup returns CDR1 SQVTM and CDR2 ANQGSEA. Trimming left V 3 bases short and J 6 bases short, with 12 bases between. CDR3 size: 12 residues.

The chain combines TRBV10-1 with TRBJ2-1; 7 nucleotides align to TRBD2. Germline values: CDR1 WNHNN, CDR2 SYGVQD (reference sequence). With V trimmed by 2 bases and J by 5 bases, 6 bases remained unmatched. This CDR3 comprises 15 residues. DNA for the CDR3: TGCGCCAGCAGTGAGGCGGGAGTTCGCCACAATGAGCAGTTCTTC. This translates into CASSEAGVRHNEQFF.

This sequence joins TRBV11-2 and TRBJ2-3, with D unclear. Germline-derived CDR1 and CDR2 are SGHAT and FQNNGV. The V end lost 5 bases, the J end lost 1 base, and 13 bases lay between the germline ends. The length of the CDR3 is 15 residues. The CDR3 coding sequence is TGTGCCAGCAGCAATCGAAGCTTTGGCACAGATACGCAGTATTTT. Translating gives CASSNRSFGTDTQYF.

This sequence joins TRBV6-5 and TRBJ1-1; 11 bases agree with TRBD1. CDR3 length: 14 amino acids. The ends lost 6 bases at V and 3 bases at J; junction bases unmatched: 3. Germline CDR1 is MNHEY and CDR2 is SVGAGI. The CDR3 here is CASSSGQGDTEAFF. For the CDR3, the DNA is TGTGCCAGCAGCTCGGGACAGGGGGACACTGAAGCTTTCTTT.

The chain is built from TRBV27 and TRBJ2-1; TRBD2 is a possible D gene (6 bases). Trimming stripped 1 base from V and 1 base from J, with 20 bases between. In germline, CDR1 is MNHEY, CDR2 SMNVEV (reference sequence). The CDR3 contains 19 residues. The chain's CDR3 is CASSLYPPGLITSYNEQFF. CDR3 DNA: TGTGCCAGCAGTTTATACCCCCCGGGACTCATCACGTCCTACAATGAGCAGTTCTTC.

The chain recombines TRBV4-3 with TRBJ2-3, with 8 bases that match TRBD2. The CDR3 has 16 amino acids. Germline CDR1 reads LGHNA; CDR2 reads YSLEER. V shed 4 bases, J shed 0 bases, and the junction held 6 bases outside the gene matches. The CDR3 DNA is TGCGCCAGCAGCCCCTACCCTAGCGGGAGCACAGATACGCAGTATTTT. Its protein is CASSPYPSGSTDTQYF.

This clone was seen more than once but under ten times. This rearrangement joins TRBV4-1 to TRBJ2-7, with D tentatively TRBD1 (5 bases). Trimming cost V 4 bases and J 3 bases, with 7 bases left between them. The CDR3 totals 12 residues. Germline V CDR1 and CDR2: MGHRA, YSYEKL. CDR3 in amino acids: CASSLDSYEQYF. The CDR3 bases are TGCGCCAGCAGCCTAGACAGCTACGAGCAGTACTTC.

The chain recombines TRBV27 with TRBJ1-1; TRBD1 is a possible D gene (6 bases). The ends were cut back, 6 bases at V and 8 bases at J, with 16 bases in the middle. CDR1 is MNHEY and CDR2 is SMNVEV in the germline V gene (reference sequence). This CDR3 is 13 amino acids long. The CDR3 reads CASSWAGGKEAFF. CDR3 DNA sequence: TGTGCCAGCAGCTGGGCGGGGGGCAAGGAAGCTTTCTTT.

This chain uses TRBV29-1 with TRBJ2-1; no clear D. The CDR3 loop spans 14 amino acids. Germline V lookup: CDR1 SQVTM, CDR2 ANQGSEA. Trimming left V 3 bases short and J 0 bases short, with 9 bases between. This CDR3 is CSVDSASSYNEQFF. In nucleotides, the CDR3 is TGCAGCGTTGACTCAGCGAGCTCCTACAATGAGCAGTTCTTC.

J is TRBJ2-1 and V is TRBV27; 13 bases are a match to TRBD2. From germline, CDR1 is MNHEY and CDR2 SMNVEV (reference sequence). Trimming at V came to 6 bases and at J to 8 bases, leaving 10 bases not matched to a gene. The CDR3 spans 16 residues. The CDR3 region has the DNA TGTGCCAGCAGCCTAGGGACTAGCGGGACCCAGGATGAGCAGTTCTTC. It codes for CASSLGTSGTQDEQFF.

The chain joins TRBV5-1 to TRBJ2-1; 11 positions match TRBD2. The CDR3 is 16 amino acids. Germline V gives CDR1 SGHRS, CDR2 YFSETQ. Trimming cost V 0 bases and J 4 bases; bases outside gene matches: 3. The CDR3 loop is CASSLALAGGYNEQFF. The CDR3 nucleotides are TGCGCCAGCAGCTTGGCCTTAGCGGGAGGGTACAATGAGCAGTTCTTC. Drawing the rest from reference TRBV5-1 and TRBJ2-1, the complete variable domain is KAGVTQTPRYLIKTRGQQVTLSCSPISGHRSVSWYQQTPGQGLQFLFEYFSETQRNKGNFPGRFSGRQFSNSRSEMNVSTLELGDSALYLCASSLALAGGYNEQFFGPGTRLTVL.

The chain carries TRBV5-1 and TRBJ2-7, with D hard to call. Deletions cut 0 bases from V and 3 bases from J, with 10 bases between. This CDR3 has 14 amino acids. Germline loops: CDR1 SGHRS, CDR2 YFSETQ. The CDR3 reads CASSLVPADYEQYF. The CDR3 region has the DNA TGCGCCAGCAGCTTGGTCCCAGCAGACTACGAGCAGTACTTC. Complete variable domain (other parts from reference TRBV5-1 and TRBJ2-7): KAGVTQTPRYLIKTRGQQVTLSCSPISGHRSVSWYQQTPGQGLQFLFEYFSETQRNKGNFPGRFSGRQFSNSRSEMNVSTLELGDSALYLCASSLVPADYEQYFGPGTRLTVT.

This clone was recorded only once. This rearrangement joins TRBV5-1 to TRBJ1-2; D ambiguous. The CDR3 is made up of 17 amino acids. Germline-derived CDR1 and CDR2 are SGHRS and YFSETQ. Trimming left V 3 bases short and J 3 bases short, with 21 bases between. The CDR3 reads CASSSGPITTQDYGYTF. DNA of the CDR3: TGCGCCAGCAGCTCCGGACCTATCACTACTCAGGACTATGGCTACACCTTC.

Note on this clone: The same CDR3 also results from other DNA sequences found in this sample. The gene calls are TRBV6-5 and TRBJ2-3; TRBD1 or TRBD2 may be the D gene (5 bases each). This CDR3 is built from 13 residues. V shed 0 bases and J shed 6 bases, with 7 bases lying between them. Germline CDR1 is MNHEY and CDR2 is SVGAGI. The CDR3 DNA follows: TGTGCCAGCAGTTACTCGGGGACGGATACGCAGTATTTT. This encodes CASSYSGTDTQYF.

In DNA, the CDR3 is TGTGCCAGCAGCTTAAACACCCACTCTGGGGCCAACGTCCTGACTTTC. Its protein product is CASSLNTHSGANVLTF. The J gene is TRBJ2-6, the V gene TRBV13; D remains ambiguous. The length of the CDR3 is 16 residues. Germline lookup yields CDR1 PRHDT and CDR2 FYEKMQ (reference sequence). Deletions cut 2 bases from V and 0 bases from J, with 8 bases between.

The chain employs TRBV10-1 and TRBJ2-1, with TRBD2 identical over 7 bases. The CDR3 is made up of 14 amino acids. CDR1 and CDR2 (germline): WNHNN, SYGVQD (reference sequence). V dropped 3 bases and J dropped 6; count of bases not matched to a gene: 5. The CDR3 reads CASSDPASGNEQFF. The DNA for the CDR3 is TGCGCCAGCAGTGATCCTGCTAGCGGCAATGAGCAGTTCTTC.

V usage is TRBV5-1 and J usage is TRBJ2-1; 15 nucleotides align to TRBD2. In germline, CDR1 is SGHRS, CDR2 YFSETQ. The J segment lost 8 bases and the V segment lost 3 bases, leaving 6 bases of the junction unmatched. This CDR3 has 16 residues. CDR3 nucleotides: TGCGCCAGCAGCTGGGGACTAGCGGGAGGCGGTCATGAGCAGTTCTTC. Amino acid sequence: CASSWGLAGGGHEQFF.

Written as DNA, the CDR3 is TGTGCCAGCATAGAGTTTTCTTCTCAGCGGGAATCGTACAATGAGCAGTTCTTC. Translated, it gives CASIEFSSQRESYNEQFF. This chain uses TRBV2 with TRBJ2-1; 7 nucleotides agree with TRBD2. This CDR3 region has 18 residues. The trim removed 7 bases at V and 4 bases at J, leaving 19 bases unmatched. The germline V gene encodes CDR1 SNHLY and CDR2 FYNNEI. The complete variable domain, with remaining parts taken from reference TRBV2 and TRBJ2-1, reads EPEVTQTPSHQVTQMGQEVILRCVPISNHLYFYWYRQILGQKVEFLVSFYNNEISEKSEIFDDQFSVERPDGSNFTLKIRSTKLEDSAMYFCASIEFSSQRESYNEQFFGPGTRLTVL.